This entry concerns a single T cell receptor (beta chain). Which antigen it targets is not known. Base-call qualities are not available, and no considerably larger clone is one nucleotide away. TCRbeta CDR3 regions were amplified from genomic DNA by means of the immunoSEQ Assay, a bias-controlled multiplex PCR. The authors processed their data as follows. Nucleated cell counts per sample were estimated from amplification of reference gene primers within the assay. Sequence reads were collapsed and filtered to measure the absolute abundance of every unique TCRbeta CDR3 rearrangement. For each sample, productive Simpson clonality was calculated as the square root of Simpson's diversity index across productive rearrangements. TCRdb provides this immuneACCESS table in a form limited to in-frame rearrangements. Some clones are lacking; in checked studies, under half of them reflect an unresolved V gene, and why the rest are absent is not known. V, J and clone size are those of that table, while D and trimming were read from the DNA. In all, the sample holds 95,000 to 100,000 clones, and 80% to 95% of those were seen once. Of the sample, over 5.5% falls within the top ten clones.

Spanning cysteine to phenylalanine, the CDR3 consists of 15 amino acids. Just the 45-base CDR3 DNA is kept, in frame starting at base 1. Cut back by 6 bases and 8 bases, the V and J ends lie 20 bases apart. CDR1 and CDR2 are read off the germline V gene (reference sequence) as LNHDA and SQIVND. The collaborating institutions used their own protocols to collect whole blood in K2EDTA tubes. For TCRbeta analysis, collaborators shipped samples in one of three forms: frozen whole blood, isolated PBMCs, or DNA extracted from either of those sample types. The source of the sample is a study of blood T cell repertoires in COVID-19 (dated by TCRdb to the early 2020s). In the study overall: Samples covering the acute and convalescent phases of COVID-19 were provided by collaborators in the United States, Italy and Spain. Where available, HLA class I and class II types were obtained from metadata supplied by the sample provider rather than from assay-based typing. The prospective study material was composed of cDNA or gDNA derived from T cells, B-cell-depleted T cells, or PBMCs. A freely available public database, intended as a resource for researchers studying the immune response to SARS-CoV-2, is where the repertoires were released. The samples were drawn from the first 160 participants of the ongoing ImmuneRACE study and from over a thousand subjects provided by 6 global collaborators. Deeply sampled blood TCRbeta repertoires from subjects exposed to, actively infected with, or recovered from COVID-19 were included in the dataset. Sample metadata almost always included a de-identified subject ID, COVID-19 status, age in years and sex.

The research as a whole found: Clinical and demographic metadata were provided uncurated, with the amount varying by source and participant.

Recombination connected TRBV19 to TRBJ2-4; a tentative D match to TRBD1 spans 6 bases. Material for sequencing was peripheral blood. This clonotype was obtained from a man aged 50 to 60 with active COVID-19. The CDR3 loop reads CASSNDRDTAHIQYF. Read as DNA, the sequence is TGTGCCAGTAGCAATGATCGGGACACCGCACACATTCAGTACTTC.